The rows below give T cell receptor beta chains drawn from one sample of a study of blood T cells in healthy people across ages. MiXCR, run by TCRdb on the 5' RACE reads, gives a single entry per CDR3 protein. The sample holds roughly 500,000 distinct CDR3 sequences, 27% seen once. Sequenced: blood. These receptors all come from a woman aged 70 to 79 in good health. Each CDR3 is given with its conserved first and last residue. A D gene is named only where the DNA matches it firmly. The size entry is marked missing in some rows and otherwise reads once, few, many or a size class.

abundance: .
j_gene: TRBJ1-1
d_gene: .
len: 14
v_gene: TRBV27
CDR3aa: CASRRTTGNTEAFF
CDR3nt: TGTGCCAGCAGGCGTACCACAGGGAACACTGAAGCTTTCTTT

abundance: once
j_gene: TRBJ1-4
d_gene: .
len: 14
v_gene: TRBV20-1
CDR3aa: CSARPSDGNEKLFF
CDR3nt: TGCAGTGCTAGACCCTCCGACGGTAATGAAAAACTGTTTTTT

abundance: .
j_gene: TRBJ2-7
d_gene: TRBD2
len: 15
v_gene: TRBV6-2/TRBV6-3
CDR3aa: CASSPPGGTSYEQYF
CDR3nt: TGTGCCAGCAGCCCGCCGGGGGGAACTTCATACGAGCAGTACTTC

abundance: few
j_gene: TRBJ2-5
d_gene: .
len: 14
v_gene: TRBV10-3
CDR3aa: CAISESLGLETQYF
CDR3nt: TGTGCCATCAGTGAGTCGCTTGGGCTGGAGACCCAGTACTTC

abundance: .
j_gene: TRBJ1-1
d_gene: .
len: 15
v_gene: TRBV5-1
CDR3aa: CASSLTTGGITEAFF
CDR3nt: TGCGCCAGCAGCCTCACGACGGGGGGCATAACTGAAGCTTTCTTT

abundance: few
j_gene: TRBJ2-7
d_gene: TRBD2
len: 14
v_gene: TRBV29-1
CDR3aa: CSVMLRGVDYEQYF
CDR3nt: TGCAGCGTTATGCTGCGGGGGGTGGACTACGAGCAGTACTTC

abundance: .
j_gene: TRBJ2-5
d_gene: .
len: 14
v_gene: TRBV7-2
CDR3aa: CASSIPSFQETQYF
CDR3nt: TGTGCCAGCAGTATACCCTCGTTCCAAGAGACCCAGTACTTC

abundance: few
j_gene: TRBJ2-5
d_gene: .
len: 17
v_gene: TRBV7-9
CDR3aa: CASSPERSSSPQETQYF
CDR3nt: TGTGCCAGCAGCCCAGAGAGGAGTTCTTCGCCCCAAGAGACCCAGTACTTC

abundance: few
j_gene: TRBJ2-6
d_gene: .
len: 16
v_gene: TRBV7-2
CDR3aa: CASSLVAAAGANVLTF
CDR3nt: TGTGCCAGCAGCTTAGTGGCGGCAGCTGGGGCCAACGTCCTGACTTTC

abundance: .
j_gene: TRBJ1-2
d_gene: .
len: 14
v_gene: TRBV28
CDR3aa: CASSFSHKFYGYTF
CDR3nt: TGTGCCAGCAGTTTCTCCCACAAATTCTATGGCTACACCTTC

abundance: many
j_gene: TRBJ2-5
d_gene: .
len: 11
v_gene: TRBV6-6
CDR3aa: CASSPSWTQYF
CDR3nt: TGTGCCAGCAGTCCTAGCTGGACCCAGTACTTC

abundance: few
j_gene: TRBJ1-1
d_gene: .
len: 13
v_gene: TRBV7-3
CDR3aa: CASSLNQGREAFF
CDR3nt: TGTGCCAGCAGCTTAAATCAGGGCCGAGAAGCTTTCTTT

abundance: .
j_gene: TRBJ2-3
d_gene: TRBD2
len: 14
v_gene: TRBV6-2/TRBV6-3
CDR3aa: CASSPSGGSPTQYF
CDR3nt: TGTGCCAGCAGTCCTAGCGGGGGGTCCCCTACGCAGTACTTT

abundance: .
j_gene: TRBJ2-2
d_gene: TRBD2
len: 15
v_gene: TRBV6-4
CDR3aa: CASSETGGPTGELFF
CDR3nt: TGTGCCAGCAGTGAAACGGGGGGGCCCACCGGGGAGCTGTTTTTT

abundance: few
j_gene: TRBJ1-5
d_gene: .
len: 15
v_gene: TRBV15
CDR3aa: CATSRLGRGEQPQHF
CDR3nt: TGTGCCACCAGCAGACTCGGTAGGGGGGAACAGCCCCAGCATTTT

abundance: few
j_gene: TRBJ1-2
d_gene: .
len: 13
v_gene: TRBV6-5
CDR3aa: CASSSGSGRGYAF
CDR3nt: TGTGCCAGTAGTTCCGGGTCCGGCAGGGGCTACGCCTTC

abundance: few
j_gene: TRBJ2-3
d_gene: TRBD2
len: 14
v_gene: TRBV9
CDR3aa: CASRRGALEDTQYF
CDR3nt: TGTGCCAGCAGGCGGGGGGCCCTCGAAGATACGCAGTATTTT

abundance: few
j_gene: TRBJ1-6
d_gene: TRBD1
len: 16
v_gene: TRBV11-1
CDR3aa: CASSLATGTGYSPLHF
CDR3nt: TGTGCCAGCAGCTTAGCAACCGGGACAGGGTATTCACCCCTCCACTTT

abundance: .
j_gene: TRBJ2-7
d_gene: TRBD1
len: 15
v_gene: TRBV11-1
CDR3aa: CASSLEGTGLYERYF
CDR3nt: TGTGCCAGCAGCTTAGAGGGGACAGGACTCTACGAGCGGTACTTC

abundance: many
j_gene: TRBJ2-7
d_gene: TRBD2
len: 16
v_gene: TRBV5-1
CDR3aa: CASSLGAGTTLYEQYF
CDR3nt: TGCGCCAGCAGCCTTGGAGCCGGGACTACGCTTTACGAGCAGTACTTC

abundance: few
j_gene: TRBJ1-2
d_gene: .
len: 13
v_gene: TRBV7-2
CDR3aa: CASRIGRGPGYTF
CDR3nt: TGTGCCAGCAGAATCGGTCGGGGTCCTGGCTACACCTTC

abundance: few
j_gene: TRBJ2-2
d_gene: .
len: 16
v_gene: TRBV4-2
CDR3aa: CASSQGTRLLTGELFF
CDR3nt: TGTGCCAGCAGCCAAGGAACTAGGTTGTTAACCGGGGAGCTGTTTTTT

abundance: .
j_gene: TRBJ2-5
d_gene: .
len: 11
v_gene: TRBV20-1
CDR3aa: CSAERGETQYF
CDR3nt: TGCAGTGCCGAAAGGGGGGAGACCCAGTACTTC